One sample yielded the 19 T cell receptor beta chains listed below, sequenced in a study of cytotoxic CD8 clonotypes in ibrutinib-treated CLL (dated by TCRdb to about 2021). Libraries were constructed by the immunoSEQ multiplex PCR assay. TCRdb mirrors the immuneACCESS table, restricted to in-frame sequences. Some clones are absent from its copies; in checked studies, under half trace to an unresolved V gene, and the reason for the others is unknown. This sample is represented by about 22,000 clones; around 73% of them were singletons. The ten largest clones capture 7% to 9.5% of the sample. The material was PBMCs, obtained before ibrutinib treatment. Receptors were obtained from a human donor with chronic lymphocytic leukemia.

This chain connects TRBV6-5 to TRBJ2-1; D possibly corresponds to TRBD2 (5 bases). V was shortened by 10 bases and J by 6 bases, with 13 bases between the two germline ends. CDR1 and CDR2 (germline): MNHEY, SVGAGI. The CDR3 is 12 amino acids. The CDR3 sequence: CATRPRGNEQFF. In DNA, the CDR3 is TGTGCCACACGACCCCGGGGCAATGAGCAGTTCTTC.

The chain combines TRBV7-6 with TRBJ2-2; TRBD2 matches at 12 bases. Looked up from germline, CDR1 is SGHVS and CDR2 is FNYEAQ. V shed 6 bases and J 1 base; nucleotides not matched to a gene: 9. This CDR3 has 18 residues. The CDR3 bases are TGTGCCAGCAGTTTAAGGACTAGCGGGAATTTGAACACCGGGGAGCTGTTTTTT. This gives the protein CASSLRTSGNLNTGELFF.

This clone has only a few counts. The chain couples TRBV4-3 to TRBJ2-5; 7 bases map to TRBD1. This CDR3 is 14 amino acids long. Germline V gives CDR1 LGHNA, CDR2 YSLEER. J gave up 7 bases and V 4 bases, and 9 bases lay outside the gene matches. The CDR3 here is CASSRTGVGATQYF. CDR3 coding DNA: TGCGCCAGCAGCCGAACAGGGGTAGGAGCGACCCAGTACTTC.

The rearrangement links TRBV19 to TRBJ1-2, with D tentatively TRBD1 (5 bases). CDR1 and CDR2 (germline): LNHDA, SQIVND (reference sequence). V was cut by 1 base and J by 7 bases, with 16 bases left in between. The CDR3 extends over 15 amino acids. The CDR3 nucleotides are TGTGCCAGTAGTATAGCCCGACGGGGCTTGGCTGGCTACACCTTC. Translating gives CASSIARRGLAGYTF. Together with reference TRBV19 and TRBJ1-2, the CDR3 gives the full variable domain: DGGITQSPKYLFRKEGQNVTLSCEQNLNHDAMYWYRQDPGQGLRLIYYSQIVNDFQKGDIAEGYSVSREKKESFPLTVTSAQKNPTAFYLCASSIARRGLAGYTFGSGTRLTVV.

The chain couples TRBV19 to TRBJ2-5; TRBD1 might be the D (7 bases). The CDR3 is 15 residues long. CDR1 and CDR2 from the germline V gene are LNHDA and SQIVND (reference sequence). Between the trimmed V and J ends, which lost 7 bases and 1 base, there was a span of 16 bases. The CDR3 DNA sequence: TGTGCCAGTATGGTCGGCAGGGGGGTCCAAGAGACCCAGTACTTC. This sequence encodes CASMVGRGVQETQYF.

This clone was picked up a small number of times. The chain combines TRBV7-9 with TRBJ2-1; D is unclear. CDR1 and CDR2 (germline): SEHNR, FQNEAQ (reference sequence). V lost 5 bases and J lost 0, with 5 bases in between. The CDR3 loop spans 13 amino acids. The CDR3 region is CASSPRSYNEQFF. As DNA, the CDR3 is TGTGCCAGCAGCCCCCGCTCCTACAATGAGCAGTTCTTC.

This clone has only one observation. The rearrangement links TRBV14 to TRBJ1-6; TRBD1 is a possible D gene (6 bases). V was pared by 4 bases and J by 12 bases, with 13 bases between. This CDR3 region has 13 residues. The germline V gene encodes CDR1 SGHDN and CDR2 FVKESK. The CDR3 sequence: CASSLGQFLPLHF. In DNA form, the CDR3 reads TGTGCCAGCAGCCTCGGACAGTTTCTACCCCTCCACTTT.

This chain uses TRBV28 with TRBJ2-7, with 11 bases aligning to TRBD2. From germline, CDR1 is MDHEN and CDR2 SYDVKM. CDR3 length equals 17 residues. V gave up 4 bases and J gave up 6 bases; unmatched junction bases: 14. CDR3 loop: CASSSSPLLAGDGEQYF. As DNA, the CDR3 is TGTGCCAGCAGTTCCTCTCCCTTACTAGCGGGAGATGGCGAGCAGTACTTC. Filled out from reference TRBV28 and TRBJ2-7, the complete variable domain reads DVKVTQSSRYLVKRTGEKVFLECVQDMDHENMFWYRQDPGLGLRLIYFSYDVKMKEKGDIPEGYSVSREKKERFSLILESASTNQTSMYLCASSSSPLLAGDGEQYFGPGTRLTVT.

The chain links TRBV4-3 to TRBJ1-2; perhaps TRBD1 as D (5 bases). The CDR3 is 15 amino acids. Per the germline V gene, CDR1 is LGHNA and CDR2 is YSLEER. The V gene lost 0 bases and the J gene lost 5 bases, with 13 bases spanning the gap. The CDR3 loop reads CASSQDQQVPYGYTF. CDR3 DNA sequence: TGCGCCAGCAGCCAAGATCAACAGGTCCCGTATGGCTACACCTTC.

The sample holds a few counts of this clone. Written as DNA, the CDR3 is TGCAGCGGGACAGGGGGAACTGAAGCTTTCTTT. Translated, it gives CSGTGGTEAFF. The V gene is TRBV20-1, the J gene TRBJ1-1; 11 bases map to TRBD1. This CDR3 comprises 11 residues. Germline CDR1 DFQATT, CDR2 SNEGSKA (reference sequence).

The chain is built from TRBV27 and TRBJ1-4; D perhaps matches TRBD1 (5 bases). Germline V lookup: CDR1 MNHEY, CDR2 SMNVEV (reference sequence). The CDR3 runs 13 residues. V lost 5 bases to trimming and J lost 9 bases, with 13 bases between them. This CDR3 reads CASSGGGGKKLFF. Here the CDR3 DNA reads TGTGCCAGCAGTGGGGGGGGTGGAAAAAAACTGTTTTTT.

The CDR3: CASGTRGNQPQHF. CDR3 nucleotide sequence: TGTGCCAGCGGTACCAGGGGTAATCAGCCCCAGCATTTT. V and J are TRBV7-9 and TRBJ1-5; TRBD1 is a possible D gene (6 bases). The CDR3 has 13 residues. Germline-derived CDR1 and CDR2 are SEHNR and FQNEAQ (reference sequence). V was clipped by 8 bases and J by 4 bases, with 12 bases between them. Combining the CDR3 with reference TRBV7-9 and TRBJ1-5 gives the whole variable domain DTGVSQNPRHKITKRGQNVTFRCDPISEHNRLYWYRQTLGQGPEFLTYFQNEAQLEKSRLLSDRFSAERPKGSFSTLEIQRTEQGDSAMYLCASGTRGNQPQHFGDGTRLSIL.

The chain recombines TRBV25-1 with TRBJ1-4; D is possibly TRBD1 (5 bases). The germline V gene has CDR1 MGHDK and CDR2 SYGVNS. This CDR3 comprises 15 residues. Trimming shortened V by 6 bases and J by 7 bases, and 18 bases separated the two germline ends. The DNA for the CDR3 is TGTGCCAGCAGAGCCCCGGGGACCATCCCTGAAAAACTGTTTTTT. This sequence encodes CASRAPGTIPEKLFF.

This clone was recorded once. The CDR3 nucleotides are TGTGCCAGCAGCCGAGGACAGGCTTCGGCCGGGGAGCTGTTTTTT. Its translation is CASSRGQASAGELFF. The chain joins TRBV6-5 to TRBJ2-2, with 7 bases aligning to TRBD1. This CDR3 is 15 amino acids long. Germline CDR1 MNHEY, CDR2 SVGAGI. The ends lost 6 bases at V and 6 bases at J; junction bases unmatched: 10.

The CDR3 loop reads CSVARTRGETQYF. DNA for the CDR3: TGCAGCGTCGCTAGGACTAGGGGGGAGACCCAGTACTTC. This chain joins TRBV29-1 and TRBJ2-5, with a weak D call TRBD2 (7 bases). Trimming removed 6 bases at V and 5 bases at J, with 16 bases between. Germline-derived CDR1 and CDR2 are SQVTM and ANQGSEA. The CDR3 covers 13 residues.

This clone came up a few times. The chain has TRBV28 and TRBJ2-2; D not certain. Germline loops: CDR1 MDHEN, CDR2 SYDVKM. V was trimmed by 11 bases and J by 4 bases, leaving 11 bases between them. This CDR3 region has 12 residues. The CDR3 spells CAGSGVTGELFF. CDR3 DNA sequence: TGTGCCGGGTCTGGGGTCACCGGGGAGCTGTTTTTT.

The chain is built from TRBV5-4 and TRBJ1-1; D is unresolved. The V gene's germline CDR1 is SGHNT and CDR2 YYREEE (reference sequence). Trimming removed 0 bases from V and 4 bases from J, with 4 bases in between. CDR3 size: 12 residues. CDR3: CASSLDRTEAFF. The CDR3 coding sequence is TGTGCCAGCAGCTTGGACCGCACTGAAGCTTTCTTT.

The V call is TRBV11-3, the J call TRBJ2-1; D gene uncertain. Between the trimmed V and J ends, which lost 5 bases and 10 bases, there was a span of 15 bases. The CDR3 runs 13 residues. CDR1 is SGHNT, CDR2 YENEEA, per germline. CDR3 sequence reads: CASSPEWGGEQFF. DNA for the CDR3: TGTGCCAGCAGCCCAGAGTGGGGTGGGGAGCAGTTCTTC.

This clone has a handful of counts. V is TRBV11-2 and J is TRBJ2-7, with unresolved D. Germline CDR1 is SGHAT and CDR2 is FQNNGV. The CDR3 contains 11 residues. V shed 5 bases and J shed 0 bases, with 2 bases lying between them. CDR3 nucleotides: TGTGCCAGCAGCATCTCCTACGAGCAGTACTTC. Encoded protein: CASSISYEQYF.